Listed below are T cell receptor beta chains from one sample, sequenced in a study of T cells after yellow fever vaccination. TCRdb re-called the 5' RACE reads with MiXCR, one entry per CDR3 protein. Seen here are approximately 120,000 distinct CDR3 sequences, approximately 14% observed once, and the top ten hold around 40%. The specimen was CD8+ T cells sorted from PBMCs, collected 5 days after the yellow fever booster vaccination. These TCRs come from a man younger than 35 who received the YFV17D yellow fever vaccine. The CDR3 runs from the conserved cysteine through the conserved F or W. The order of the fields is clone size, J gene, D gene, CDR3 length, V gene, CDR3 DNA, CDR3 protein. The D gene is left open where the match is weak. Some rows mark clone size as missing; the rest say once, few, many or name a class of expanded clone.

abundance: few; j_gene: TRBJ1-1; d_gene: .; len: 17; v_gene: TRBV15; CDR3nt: TGTGCCACCAGCAGAGATCTCTTTAAGGGACAAATCACTGAAGCTTTCTTT; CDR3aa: CATSRDLFKGQITEAFF
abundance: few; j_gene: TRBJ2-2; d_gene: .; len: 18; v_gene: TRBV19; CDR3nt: TGTGCCAGTAGTATAGATATAGTAGGGGCGCGGAACACCGGGGAGCTGTTTTTT; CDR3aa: CASSIDIVGARNTGELFF
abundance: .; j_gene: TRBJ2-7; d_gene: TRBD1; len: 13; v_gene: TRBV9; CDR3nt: TGTGCCAGCAGCGGGCAGGGGGCCCACGAGCAGTACTTC; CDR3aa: CASSGQGAHEQYF
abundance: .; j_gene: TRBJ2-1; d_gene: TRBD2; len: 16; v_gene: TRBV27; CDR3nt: TGTGCCAGCAGTCCTAGTAGGCGGGGGGCACACAATGAGCAGTTCTTC; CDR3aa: CASSPSRRGAHNEQFF
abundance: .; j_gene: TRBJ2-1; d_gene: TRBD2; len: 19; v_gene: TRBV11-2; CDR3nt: TGTGCCAGCAGTGTAAGCCACTTCATGGGACTACACTCCTACAATGAGCAGTTCTTC; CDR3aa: CASSVSHFMGLHSYNEQFF
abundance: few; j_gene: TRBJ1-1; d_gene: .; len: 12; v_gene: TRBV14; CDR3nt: TGTGCCAGCAGCCCAGGGTCGCTTGAAGCTTTCTTT; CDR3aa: CASSPGSLEAFF
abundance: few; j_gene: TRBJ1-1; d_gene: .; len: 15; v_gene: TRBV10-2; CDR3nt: TGCGCCAGCAGTGAGGACGGCCCCCAGTGGACTGAAGCTTTCTTT; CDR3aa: CASSEDGPQWTEAFF
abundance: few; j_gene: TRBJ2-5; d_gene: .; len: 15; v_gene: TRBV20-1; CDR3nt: TGCAGTGCTAGAGACGCCGGGACTTTCCAAGAGACCCAGTACTTC; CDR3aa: CSARDAGTFQETQYF
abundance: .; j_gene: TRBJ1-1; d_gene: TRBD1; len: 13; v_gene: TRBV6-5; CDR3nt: TGTGCCAGCATCTCAGACAGGGGGGGAGAAGCTTTCTTT; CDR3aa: CASISDRGGEAFF
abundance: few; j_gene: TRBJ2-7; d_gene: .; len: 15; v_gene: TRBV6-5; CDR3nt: TGTGCCAGCAGCAGTCCGGGGCTGTCCTCCTACGAGCAGTACTTC; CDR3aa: CASSSPGLSSYEQYF
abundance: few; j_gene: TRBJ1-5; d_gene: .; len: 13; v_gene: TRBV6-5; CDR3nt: TGTGCCAGCAGTTTCGGACAGAATCAGCCCCAGCATTTT; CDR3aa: CASSFGQNQPQHF
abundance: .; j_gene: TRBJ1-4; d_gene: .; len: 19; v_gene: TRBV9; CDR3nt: TGTGCCAGCAGCGTAGCGAGCTATCCGGGACTGGAATCACTTGAAAAACTGTTTTTT; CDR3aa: CASSVASYPGLESLEKLFF
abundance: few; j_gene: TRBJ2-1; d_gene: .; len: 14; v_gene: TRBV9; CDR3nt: TGTGCCAGCAGCGGTGGAGGGTCACGGAATGAGCAGTTCTTC; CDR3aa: CASSGGGSRNEQFF
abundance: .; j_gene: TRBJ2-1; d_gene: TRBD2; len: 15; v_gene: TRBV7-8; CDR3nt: TGTGCCAGCAGGGATTGGCGGGGGGTCTCCGGTGAGCAGTTCTTC; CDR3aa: CASRDWRGVSGEQFF
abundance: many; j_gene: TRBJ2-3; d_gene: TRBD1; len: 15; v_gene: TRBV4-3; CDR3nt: TGCGCCAGCAGCCAGACAGGGGATATCACAGATACGCAGTATTTT; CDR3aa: CASSQTGDITDTQYF
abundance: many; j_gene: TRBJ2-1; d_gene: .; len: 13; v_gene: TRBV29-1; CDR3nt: TGCAGCGTTGGCCTTATAACCTACAATGAGCAGTTCTTC; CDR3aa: CSVGLITYNEQFF
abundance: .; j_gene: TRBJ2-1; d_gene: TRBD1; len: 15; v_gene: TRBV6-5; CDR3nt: TGTGCCAGCAGTTATCGAGGGACAGGGTGGAATGAGCAGTTCTTC; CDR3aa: CASSYRGTGWNEQFF
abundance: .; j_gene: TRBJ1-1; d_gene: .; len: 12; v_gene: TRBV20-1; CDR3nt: TGCAGTGCCTCCATATCGGACACTGAAGCTTTCTTT; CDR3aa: CSASISDTEAFF
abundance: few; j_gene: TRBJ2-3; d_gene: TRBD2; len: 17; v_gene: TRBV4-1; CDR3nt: TGCGCCAGCAGCCAGCGTACTCTAGCGGGGAGCACAGATACGCAGTATTTT; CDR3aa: CASSQRTLAGSTDTQYF
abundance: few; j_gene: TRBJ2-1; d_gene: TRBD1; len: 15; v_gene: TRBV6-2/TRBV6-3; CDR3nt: TGTGCCAGCAGCCGGGACAGGGTATCCTACAATGAGCAGTTCTTC; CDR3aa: CASSRDRVSYNEQFF
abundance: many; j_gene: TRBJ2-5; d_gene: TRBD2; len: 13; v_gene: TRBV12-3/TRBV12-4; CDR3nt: TGTGCCAGCAGTTTAGGGGGGGGAGAGACCCAGTACTTC; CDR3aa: CASSLGGGETQYF
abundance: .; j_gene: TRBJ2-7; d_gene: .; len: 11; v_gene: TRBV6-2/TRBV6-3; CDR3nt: TGTGCCAGCTCTTCAGGGGTCGAGCAGTACTTC; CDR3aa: CASSSGVEQYF
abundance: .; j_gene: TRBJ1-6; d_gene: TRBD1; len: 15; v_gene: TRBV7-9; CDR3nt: TGTGCCAGCAGCTACCGGACAGGCGGGAATTCACCCCTCCACTTT; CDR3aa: CASSYRTGGNSPLHF
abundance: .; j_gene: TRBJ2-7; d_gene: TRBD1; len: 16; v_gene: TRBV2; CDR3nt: TGTGCCAGCAGTGAACGGACAGGGGGCTCACCCTACGAGCAGTACTTC; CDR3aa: CASSERTGGSPYEQYF
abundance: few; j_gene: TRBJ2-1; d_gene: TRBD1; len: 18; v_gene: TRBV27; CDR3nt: TGTGCCAGCAGTTTATACGGGACAGGCGCGAGCTCCTACAATGAGCAGTTCTTC; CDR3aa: CASSLYGTGASSYNEQFF
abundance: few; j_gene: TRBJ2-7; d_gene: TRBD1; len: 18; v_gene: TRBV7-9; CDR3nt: TGTGCCAGCAGCTCGACCGGGACAGGGGGCTCCGGCTCCTACGAGCAGTACTTC; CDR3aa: CASSSTGTGGSGSYEQYF
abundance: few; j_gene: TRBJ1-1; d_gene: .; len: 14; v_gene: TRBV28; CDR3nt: TGTGCCAGCAGTACCCAGGGGCTCTTCCTCGAAGCTTTCTTT; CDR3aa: CASSTQGLFLEAFF
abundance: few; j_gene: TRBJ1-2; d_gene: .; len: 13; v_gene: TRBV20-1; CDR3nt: TGCAGTGCCCATGGTGCCGGGGTCTATGGCTACACCTTC; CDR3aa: CSAHGAGVYGYTF